This TCR beta chain was observed in a study of CD4 T cells in relation to SARS-CoV-2 and coronaviruses. There are 18 residues in the CDR3. With regard to this clone: What it binds is unknown.

Notes on the study in general: Roughly three fifths of donors had memory CD4+ clonotypes crossrecognizing SARS-CoV-2 and common cold coronavirus spike.

Sorted naive or memory CD4+ cells met CEF peptides for approximately ten days. The data were produced by immunoSEQ multiplex PCR, yet TCRdb's version contains in-frame clones alone and is incomplete. The sample comprises 40,000 to 50,000 clones, under 90% of which are singletons, and 0.95% to 1.5% rests with the top ten. V gene TRBV21-1 combines with J gene TRBJ2-5; the tabulated D call, TRBD2, remains unverified against the DNA. TRBV21-1 is a recognized pseudogene. Sequencing used naive CD4+ T cells from PBMCs, cultured in vitro. The subset here: naive CD4+ T cells isolated by negative enrichment. This clonotype originated in an adult with COVID-19. This CDR3 reads CASSKASDRESCLETQYF. CDR3 coding DNA: TGTGCCAGCAGCAAAGCCTCGGATCGGGAGTCGTGTTTGGAGACCCAGTACTTC.